These 31 T cell receptor beta chains were sequenced from one sample in a study of identical twins. TCRdb reprocessed the 5' RACE reads via MiXCR and lists one record per CDR3 protein. The table lists 1.5 million to 2 million distinct CDR3 sequences, under 35% of them singletons. Sequencing was carried out using cord blood. These receptors were obtained from a newborn girl in good health.

This clonotype was counted between two and nine times. The chain has TRBV2 and TRBJ2-3; no clear D gene. The V end lost 6 bases, the J end lost 0 bases, and 16 bases lay between the germline ends. In germline, CDR1 is SNHLY, CDR2 FYNNEI. The CDR3 totals 16 residues. The CDR3 spells CASRMAGSASTDTQYF. CDR3 bases: TGTGCCAGCAGGATGGCCGGAAGCGCGAGCACAGATACGCAGTATTTT.

The CDR3 sequence is CASSPGALLLEQYF. CDR3 bases: TGTGCCAGCAGTCCAGGGGCTCTACTACTCGAGCAGTACTTC. This sequence joins TRBV11-1 and TRBJ2-7, with a weak D call TRBD1 (6 bases). Trimming cost V 6 bases and J 6 bases, with 18 bases left between them. CDR3 length: 14 residues. Germline lookup yields CDR1 SGHAT and CDR2 FQDESV (reference sequence).

The CDR3 DNA reads as TGTGCCAGCAGTTTTGGCGGGAGGCAGACCTACAATGAGCAGTTCTTC. It translates to CASSFGGRQTYNEQFF. The rearrangement links TRBV12-3 or TRBV12-4 to TRBJ2-1; 8 nucleotides line up with TRBD2. There are 16 residues in the CDR3. After removal of 3 bases from V and 2 bases from J, the junction contained 6 bases not matched to a gene.

Only a few counts were recorded for this clonotype. The V call is TRBV19, the J call TRBJ2-4; D not resolved. This CDR3 has 13 residues. The germline V and J ends were trimmed by 3 bases and 0 bases, with 3 bases remaining between them. Germline V CDR1 and CDR2: LNHDA, SQIVND (reference sequence). CDR3 sequence reads: CASSMTAKNIQYF. The CDR3 nucleotides are TGTGCCAGTAGTATGACAGCCAAAAACATTCAGTACTTC. Together with reference TRBV19 and TRBJ2-4, the CDR3 gives the full variable domain: DGGITQSPKYLFRKEGQNVTLSCEQNLNHDAMYWYRQDPGQGLRLIYYSQIVNDFQKGDIAEGYSVSREKKESFPLTVTSAQKNPTAFYLCASSMTAKNIQYFGAGTRLSVL.

This sequence joins TRBV7-9 and TRBJ1-1, with a possible D match to TRBD1 (6 bases). This CDR3 has 14 residues. Between the trimmed V and J ends, which lost 7 bases and 8 bases, there was a span of 20 bases. Per the germline V gene, CDR1 is SEHNR and CDR2 is FQNEAQ (reference sequence). CDR3 DNA sequence: TGTGCCAGCAACTTGGGGGGGGCGAGGGCCGAAGCTTTCTTT. As protein: CASNLGGARAEAFF.

The chain has TRBV5-4 and TRBJ1-2; TRBD1 matches at 8 bases. CDR1 and CDR2 (germline): SGHNT, YYREEE (reference sequence). V shed 2 bases and J 2 bases; nucleotides not matched to a gene: 8. CDR3 length: 16 amino acids. CDR3 coding DNA: TGTGCCAGCAGCTTACCCCGGGACAGGATCAACTATGGCTACACCTTC. It is translated as CASSLPRDRINYGYTF. Together with reference TRBV5-4 and TRBJ1-2, the CDR3 gives the full variable domain: ETGVTQSPTHLIKTRGQQVTLRCSSQSGHNTVSWYQQALGQGPQFIFQYYREEENGRGNFPPRFSGLQFPNYSSELNVNALELDDSALYLCASSLPRDRINYGYTFGSGTRLTVV.

V and J are TRBV27 and TRBJ2-1; 9 bases match TRBD1. The V gene's germline CDR1 is MNHEY and CDR2 SMNVEV (reference sequence). Unmatched junction bases numbered 7, after V lost 1 base and J lost 0 bases. This CDR3 is 18 amino acids long. CDR3 DNA sequence: TGTGCCAGCAGTTTATTCGCCGGGACAGGGAGCTCCTACAATGAGCAGTTCTTC. The encoded protein is CASSLFAGTGSSYNEQFF.

Points on this clonotype: At one boundary the junction diverges from the germline segment, which might be a read error. The chain joins TRBV20-1 to TRBJ2-4; TRBD2 agrees at 8 bases. The J call may be mistaken, given a closer DNA end match to TRBJ2-7. The CDR3 consists of 13 residues. The V gene's germline CDR1 is DFQATT and CDR2 SNEGSKA (reference sequence). This chain's CDR3 is CSPPGLGSSEQYF. The DNA of the CDR3 is TGCAGTCCCCCGGGACTAGGCTCCTCCGAGCAGTACTTC.

The J gene is TRBJ2-7, the V gene TRBV15, with 7 positions matching TRBD1. Germline V gene lookup returns CDR1 LNHNV and CDR2 YYDKDF (reference sequence). J lost 3 bases, V lost 0 bases, and 5 bases had no gene match. The CDR3 contains 15 residues. The CDR3 nucleotides are TGTGCCACCAGCAGAGACACAGGGGCCTTCTACGAGCAGTACTTC. This gives the protein CATSRDTGAFYEQYF.

The chain combines TRBV20-1 with TRBJ1-5, with TRBD1 identical over 7 bases. This CDR3 spans 15 amino acids. Germline trimming cut 6 bases from V and 0 bases from J; bases unmatched to any gene: 8. From germline, CDR1 is DFQATT and CDR2 SNEGSKA (reference sequence). The CDR3 reads CSAFRQGASNQPQHF. The DNA of the CDR3 is TGCAGTGCCTTCAGACAGGGCGCTAGCAATCAGCCCCAGCATTTT.

This chain connects TRBV12-3 or TRBV12-4 to TRBJ2-3; 7 bases line up with TRBD1. This CDR3 has 17 residues. After removal of 1 base from V and 1 base from J, the junction contained 8 bases not matched to a gene. DNA of the CDR3: TGTGCCAGCAGTTTAGGGGCCGGGACAGCCCGCACAGATACGCAGTATTTT. It specifies CASSLGAGTARTDTQYF.

The gene calls are TRBV7-7 and TRBJ2-3; 15 nucleotides line up with TRBD2. Germline V gene sequence: CDR1 SSHAT, CDR2 FNYEAQ (reference sequence). CDR3 length equals 18 residues. The CDR3 is CASGPPGLAGGGTDTQYF. CDR3 nucleotides: TGTGCTAGCGGCCCCCCGGGACTAGCGGGAGGTGGCACAGATACGCAGTATTTT.

In its sample, this clonotype was seen a few times. The chain couples TRBV11-2 to TRBJ2-1; TRBD2 aligns across 10 bases. V shed 4 bases, J shed 10 bases, and the junction held 10 bases outside the gene matches. The CDR3 length is 15 residues. CDR1 SGHAT and CDR2 FQNNGV come from the germline V gene. CDR3 sequence (DNA): TGTGCCAGCAGCTCTCAGCGGGGGGGCAATTCCGAGCAGTTCTTC. Amino acid sequence: CASSSQRGGNSEQFF.

V usage is TRBV7-8 and J usage is TRBJ1-2, with TRBD1 matching over 8 bases. The CDR3 totals 17 residues. CDR1 is SGHVS and CDR2 is FQNEAQ in the germline V gene. V trimming: 5 bases; J trimming: 4 bases; junction bases outside the gene matches: 15. The DNA for the CDR3 is TGTGCCAGCAGCCCCACGTCCACGACAGGGGCGCGCTATGGCTACACCTTC. Its translation: CASSPTSTTGARYGYTF. The entire variable domain, with the rest obtained from reference TRBV7-8 and TRBJ1-2, is as follows: GAGVSQSPRYKVAKRGQDVALRCDPISGHVSLFWYQQALGQGPEFLTYFQNEAQLDKSGLPSDRFFAERPEGSVSTLKIQRTQQEDSAVYLCASSPTSTTGARYGYTFGSGTRLTVV.

CDR3 DNA sequence: TGTGCCAGCAGCCAAGATGAGATCAGACCTTCACCCCTCCACTTT. Encoded protein: CASSQDEIRPSPLHF. The gene calls are TRBV14 and TRBJ1-6, with D uncertain. Trimming took 0 bases from V and 9 from J, leaving 12 bases between them. Looked up from germline, CDR1 is SGHDN and CDR2 is FVKESK. The CDR3 is 15 residues long.

A few counts support this clonotype. V usage is TRBV5-1 and J usage is TRBJ2-1, with D possibly being TRBD2 (5 bases). The CDR3 spans 14 residues. Trimming took off 0 bases at V and 10 bases at J, with 14 bases between the two ends. Germline CDR1 SGHRS, CDR2 YFSETQ. CDR3 protein: CASSLGRALGEQFF. In nucleotides, the CDR3 is TGCGCCAGCAGCTTGGGGCGGGCGTTAGGCGAGCAGTTCTTC.

This clonotype was detected ten times or more. One junction end disagrees with the germline gene, perhaps due to a read error. The chain links TRBV5-1 to TRBJ1-1, with TRBD1 identical over 7 bases. Germline V gene lookup returns CDR1 SGHRS and CDR2 YFSETQ. This CDR3 region has 14 residues. As DNA, the CDR3 is TGTGCCAGCAGTTTAGGGGCAGGGGGCACTGAAGCTTTCTTT. It yields the protein CASSLGAGGTEAFF.

The table lists this clonotype with a few counts. The chain has TRBV7-2 and TRBJ2-1; D uncertain. Germline CDR1 reads SGHTA; CDR2 reads FQGNSA. Trimming shortened V by 5 bases and J by 0 bases, and 14 bases separated the two germline ends. The length of the CDR3 is 16 residues. The CDR3 bases are TGTGCCAGCAGCCAACGGGCCCACAGCTCCTACAATGAGCAGTTCTTC. The encoded protein is CASSQRAHSSYNEQFF.

The V and J genes are TRBV28 and TRBJ1-5, with unresolved D. The CDR3 is 15 amino acids. The germline gives CDR1 MDHEN, CDR2 SYDVKM. Trimming removed 3 bases at V and 6 bases at J, with 15 bases between. The CDR3 coding sequence is TGTGCCAGCAGTTTGAGGAGGCTACTTGGTCAGCCCCAGCATTTT. Translated, it gives CASSLRRLLGQPQHF.

The chain carries TRBV29-1 and TRBJ2-3; possibly TRBD1 or TRBD2 for D (5 bases each). Trimming stripped 3 bases from V and 0 bases from J, with 7 bases between. CDR1 and CDR2 (germline): SQVTM, ANQGSEA. The CDR3 is 13 residues long. In DNA, the CDR3 is TGCAGCGTTGAGGGGGTTAGCACAGATACGCAGTATTTT. Translated, it gives CSVEGVSTDTQYF.

V and J are TRBV29-1 and TRBJ1-5; D remains unclear. Germline V gene data show CDR1 as SQVTM and CDR2 as ANQGSEA. The V gene lost 4 bases and the J gene lost 0 bases, with 13 bases spanning the gap. This CDR3 has 15 amino acids. CDR3 sequence: CSVAVGRNSNQPQHF. Here the CDR3 DNA reads TGCAGCGTTGCTGTTGGGAGGAATAGCAATCAGCCCCAGCATTTT.

This clonotype has a handful of counts. This chain uses TRBV2 with TRBJ2-7, with D tentatively TRBD2 (8 bases). The CDR3 covers 16 residues. Germline values: CDR1 SNHLY, CDR2 FYNNEI. The V end lost 3 bases, the J end lost 7 bases, and 22 bases lay between the germline ends. The DNA of the CDR3 is TGTGCCAGCAGTGATTTCTCCGTAGCGGGACAGAATGAGCAGTACTTC. This codes for CASSDFSVAGQNEQYF.

This chain joins TRBV5-1 and TRBJ1-1; D ambiguous. The CDR3 contains 11 residues. Trimming took 3 bases from V and 6 from J, leaving 6 bases between them. Germline V CDR1 and CDR2: SGHRS, YFSETQ. CDR3 sequence reads: CASSSQAEAFF. As DNA, the CDR3 is TGCGCCAGCAGCTCCCAGGCTGAAGCTTTCTTT.

The chain employs TRBV30 and TRBJ1-4; D ambiguous. The CDR3 consists of 12 residues. Trimming removed 2 bases at V and 7 bases at J, with 8 bases between. Germline CDR1 GTSNPN, CDR2 SVGIG (reference sequence). In DNA, the CDR3 is TGTGCCTGGAGTCGTAGGGTTGAAAAACTGTTTTTT. Translated, it gives CAWSRRVEKLFF.

Note on this clonotype: This clone may be a read error of a much larger clone one base away. The chain combines TRBV6-1 with TRBJ1-2; D may be TRBD1 (6 bases). The V end was cut by 3 bases, the J end by 0 bases, with 8 bases between. This CDR3 contains 14 residues. Germline V gives CDR1 MNHNS, CDR2 SASEGT. CDR3 sequence (DNA): TGTGCCAGCAGTGAGGGGACACCTAACTATGGCTACACCTTC. This codes for CASSEGTPNYGYTF.

This clonotype was recorded a few times. The chain combines TRBV9 with TRBJ2-3, with a tentative D call TRBD2 (5 bases). The ends were cut back, 0 bases at V and 3 bases at J, with 8 bases in the middle. CDR1 is SGDLS, CDR2 YYNGEE, per germline. The CDR3 sequence is 14 residues long. The CDR3 spells CASSVGERTDTQYF. CDR3 in DNA: TGTGCCAGCAGCGTAGGAGAGCGGACAGATACGCAGTATTTT. Full variable domain (outside the CDR3, taken from reference TRBV9 and TRBJ2-3): DSGVTQTPKHLITATGQRVTLRCSPRSGDLSVYWYQQSLDQGLQFLIQYYNGEERAKGNILERFSAQQFPDLHSELNLSSLELGDSALYFCASSVGERTDTQYFGPGTRLTVL.

The rearrangement uses TRBV9 and TRBJ2-1; D unresolved. The DNA end favors TRBJ2-7, so the J call may be wrong. The CDR3 is 15 residues long. The germline gives CDR1 SGDLS, CDR2 YYNGEE. The CDR3 sequence: CASSSTPSSYNEQYF. In DNA form, the CDR3 reads TGTGCCAGCAGCTCGACCCCCAGCTCCTACAATGAGCAGTACTTC.

This chain joins TRBV6-2 or TRBV6-3 and TRBJ1-1; the D is unclear. V was pared by 2 bases and J by 3 bases, with 7 bases between. Germline CDR1 reads MNHEY; CDR2 reads SVGEGT. CDR3 length: 13 residues. The CDR3 DNA reads as TGTGCCAGCAGTTACAAAAGGTACACTGAAGCTTTCTTT. Its translation is CASSYKRYTEAFF.

The chain links TRBV12-3 or TRBV12-4 to TRBJ1-1; possibly TRBD1 for D (5 bases). The V end was cut by 3 bases, the J end by 8 bases, with 13 bases between. The CDR3 is 13 amino acids. The CDR3 coding sequence is TGTGCCAGCAGTTTCCTCCGACAGACCGAAGCTTTCTTT. This codes for CASSFLRQTEAFF.

This sequence joins TRBV20-1 and TRBJ2-7, with TRBD2 matching 11 bases. Germline V gives CDR1 DFQATT, CDR2 SNEGSKA (reference sequence). This CDR3 region has 16 residues. The trim removed 3 bases at V and 2 bases at J, leaving 9 bases unmatched. The CDR3 DNA follows: TGCAGTGCTAGGTATTCTAGCGGGAGGACTCCCTACGAGCAGTACTTC. This gives the protein CSARYSSGRTPYEQYF.

This clonotype has only a few counts. The chain carries TRBV7-2 and TRBJ1-1; TRBD1 matches at 7 bases. V was pared by 3 bases and J by 11 bases, with 9 bases of the junction left unmatched. Per the germline V gene, CDR1 is SGHTA and CDR2 is FQGNSA. The CDR3 loop spans 13 amino acids. CDR3 nucleotide sequence: TGTGCCAGCAGCTTTCTAGAGGGGGCGCGGGCTTTCTTT. It is translated as CASSFLEGARAFF. Complete variable domain (other parts from reference TRBV7-2 and TRBJ1-1): GAGVSQSPSNKVTEKGKDVELRCDPISGHTALYWYRQSLGQGLEFLIYFQGNSAPDKSGLPSDRFSAERTGGSVSTLTIQRTQQEDSAVYLCASSFLEGARAFFGQGTRLTVV.